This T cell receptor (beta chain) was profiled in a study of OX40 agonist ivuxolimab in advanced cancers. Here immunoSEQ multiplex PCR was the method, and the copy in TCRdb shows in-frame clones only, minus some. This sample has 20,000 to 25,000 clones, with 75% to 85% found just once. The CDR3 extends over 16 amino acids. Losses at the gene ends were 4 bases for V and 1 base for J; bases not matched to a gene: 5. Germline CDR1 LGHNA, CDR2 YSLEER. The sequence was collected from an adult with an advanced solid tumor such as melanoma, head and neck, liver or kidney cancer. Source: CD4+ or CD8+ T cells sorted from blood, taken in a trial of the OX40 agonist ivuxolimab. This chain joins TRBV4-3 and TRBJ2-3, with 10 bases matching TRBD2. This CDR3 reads CASSPGLAGGTDTQYF. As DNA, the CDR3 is TGCGCCAGCAGCCCGGGGCTAGCGGGGGGCACAGATACGCAGTATTTT.